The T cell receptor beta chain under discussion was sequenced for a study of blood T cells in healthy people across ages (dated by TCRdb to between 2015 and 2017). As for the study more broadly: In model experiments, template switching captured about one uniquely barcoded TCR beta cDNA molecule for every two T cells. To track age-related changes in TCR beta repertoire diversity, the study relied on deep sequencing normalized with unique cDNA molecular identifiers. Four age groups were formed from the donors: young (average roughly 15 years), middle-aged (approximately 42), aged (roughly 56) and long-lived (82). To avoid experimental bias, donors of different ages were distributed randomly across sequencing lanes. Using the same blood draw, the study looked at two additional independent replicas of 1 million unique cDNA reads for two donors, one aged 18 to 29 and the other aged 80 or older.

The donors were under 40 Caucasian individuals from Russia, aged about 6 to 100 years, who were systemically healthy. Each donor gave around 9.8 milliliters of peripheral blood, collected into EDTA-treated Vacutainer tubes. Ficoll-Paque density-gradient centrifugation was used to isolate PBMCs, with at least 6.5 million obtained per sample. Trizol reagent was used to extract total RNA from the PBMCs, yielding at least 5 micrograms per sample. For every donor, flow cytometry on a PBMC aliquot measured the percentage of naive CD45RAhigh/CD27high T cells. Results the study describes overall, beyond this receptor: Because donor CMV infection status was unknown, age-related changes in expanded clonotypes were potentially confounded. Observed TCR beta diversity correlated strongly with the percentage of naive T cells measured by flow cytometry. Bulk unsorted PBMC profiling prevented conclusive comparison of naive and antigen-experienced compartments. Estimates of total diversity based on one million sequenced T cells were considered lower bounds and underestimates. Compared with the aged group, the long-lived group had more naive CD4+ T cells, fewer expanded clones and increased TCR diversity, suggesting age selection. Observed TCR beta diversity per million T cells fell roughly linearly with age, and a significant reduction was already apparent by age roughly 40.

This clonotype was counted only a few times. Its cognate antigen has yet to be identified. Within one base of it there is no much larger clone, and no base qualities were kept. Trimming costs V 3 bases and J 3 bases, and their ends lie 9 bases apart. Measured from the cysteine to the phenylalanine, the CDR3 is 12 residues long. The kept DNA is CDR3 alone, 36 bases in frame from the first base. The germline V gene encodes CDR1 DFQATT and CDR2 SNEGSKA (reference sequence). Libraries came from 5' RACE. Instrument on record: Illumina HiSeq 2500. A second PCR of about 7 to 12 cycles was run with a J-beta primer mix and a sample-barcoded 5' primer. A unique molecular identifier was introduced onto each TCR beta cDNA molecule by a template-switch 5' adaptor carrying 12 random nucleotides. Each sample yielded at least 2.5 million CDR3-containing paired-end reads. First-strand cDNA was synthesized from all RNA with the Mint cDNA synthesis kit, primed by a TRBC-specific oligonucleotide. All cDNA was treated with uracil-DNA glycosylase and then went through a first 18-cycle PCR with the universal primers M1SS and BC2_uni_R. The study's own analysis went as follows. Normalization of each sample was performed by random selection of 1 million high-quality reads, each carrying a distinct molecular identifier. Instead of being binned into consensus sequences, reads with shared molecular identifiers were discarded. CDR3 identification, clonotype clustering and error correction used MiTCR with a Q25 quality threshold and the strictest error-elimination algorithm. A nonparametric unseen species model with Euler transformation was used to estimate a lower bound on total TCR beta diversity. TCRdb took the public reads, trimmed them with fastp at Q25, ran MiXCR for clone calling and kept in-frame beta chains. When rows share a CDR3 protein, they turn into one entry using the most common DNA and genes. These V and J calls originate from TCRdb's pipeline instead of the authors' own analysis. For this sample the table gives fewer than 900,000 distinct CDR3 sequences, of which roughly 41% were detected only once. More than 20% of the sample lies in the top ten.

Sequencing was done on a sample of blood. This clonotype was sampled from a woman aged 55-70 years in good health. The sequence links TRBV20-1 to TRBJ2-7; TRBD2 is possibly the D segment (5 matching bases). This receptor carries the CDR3 CSASRRVYEQYF. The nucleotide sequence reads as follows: TGCAGTGCTAGTCGGCGGGTCTACGAGCAGTACTTC.